The 16 T cell receptor beta chains below all came from one sample that was sequenced in a study of cytomegalovirus exposure and HLA in healthy donors. 13 Jbeta primers and 60 Vbeta primers were used for the PCR. Profiling relied on immunoSEQ multiplex PCR, and the TCRdb table lists in-frame clones only, not all of them. Of about 140,000 clones detected, around 80% appear once; the ten largest clones hold approximately 1.5%. Sequenced material: PBMCs. These receptors were taken from a young man in good health and CMV-seropositive.

The V and J genes are TRBV25-1 and TRBJ1-3; TRBD1 might be the D (5 bases). Trimming took 5 bases from V and 0 from J, leaving 17 bases between them. CDR1 is MGHDK, CDR2 SYGVNS, per germline. The CDR3 loop spans 17 amino acids. The CDR3 DNA follows: TGTGCCAGCAGTTCTACAGGTCTCTCCTTCTCTGGAAACACCATATATTTT. Encoded protein: CASSSTGLSFSGNTIYF.

The chain recombines TRBV9 with TRBJ2-1, with 7 positions matching TRBD2. Germline assignment: CDR1 SGDLS and CDR2 YYNGEE. This CDR3 spans 14 amino acids. With V trimmed by 5 bases and J by 5 bases, 7 bases remained unmatched. Written as DNA, the CDR3 is TGTGCCAGCAGTCGGGGGGAGGGAGACAATGAGCAGTTCTTC. The encoded protein is CASSRGEGDNEQFF.

The V call is TRBV19, the J call TRBJ2-5, with a weak D call TRBD1 (6 bases). The DNA end is a closer match to TRBJ2-7, so the J assignment may be wrong. CDR1 is LNHDA and CDR2 is SQIVND in the germline V gene (reference sequence). CDR3 length: 16 amino acids. This CDR3 is CASSMKGGPDTYEQYF. DNA for the CDR3: TGTGCCAGTAGTATGAAAGGGGGTCCAGATACCTACGAGCAGTACTTC.

This rearrangement joins TRBV7-2 to TRBJ1-2; 9 bases line up with TRBD1. Germline trimming cut 1 base from V and 4 bases from J; bases unmatched to any gene: 10. The CDR3 extends over 17 amino acids. Germline lookup yields CDR1 SGHTA and CDR2 FQGNSA. The CDR3 region has the DNA TGTGCCAGCAGCTTAGGACAAACCGGACAGGGGATCTATGGCTACACCTTC. Translation gives CASSLGQTGQGIYGYTF.

The V call is TRBV5-1, the J call TRBJ2-7, with D tentatively TRBD2 (7 bases). CDR1 and CDR2 from the germline V gene are SGHRS and YFSETQ. Trimming removed 0 bases at V and 3 bases at J, with 13 bases between. CDR3 length equals 15 residues. CDR3 DNA sequence: TGCGCCAGCAGCTTGGCGGGGGGCACGAACTACGAGCAGTACTTC. It encodes CASSLAGGTNYEQYF.

The rearrangement joins TRBV27 to TRBJ2-2, with D unclear. This CDR3 has 14 residues. Germline loops: CDR1 MNHEY, CDR2 SMNVEV (reference sequence). V lost 3 bases and J lost 1, with 6 bases in between. The CDR3 region has the DNA TGTGCCAGCAGTTTGTCAGGGAACACCGGGGAGCTGTTTTTT. Protein: CASSLSGNTGELFF.

This chain links TRBV4-1 with TRBJ2-1, with 12 bases that match TRBD2. CDR1 and CDR2 from the germline V gene are MGHRA and YSYEKL. The CDR3 totals 15 residues. V lost 6 bases, J lost 6 bases, and 6 bases stayed unmatched. The CDR3 DNA sequence: TGCGCCAGCAGTTCCTCTAGCGGGAGGGTCAATGAGCAGTTCTTC. Translating gives CASSSSSGRVNEQFF.

The chain has TRBV9 and TRBJ2-5, with 7 bases matching TRBD1. The CDR3 is made up of 18 amino acids. Trimming removed 0 bases from V and 1 base from J; junction bases left unmatched: 12. Per germline, CDR1 SGDLS and CDR2 YYNGEE. The CDR3 loop reads CASSVVKGAILGQETQYF. The CDR3 region has the DNA TGTGCCAGCAGCGTAGTGAAGGGGGCAATACTTGGCCAAGAGACCCAGTACTTC.

A few counts support this clone. The chain uses TRBV11-2 and TRBJ2-7, with TRBD2 identical over 7 bases. Per germline, CDR1 SGHAT and CDR2 FQNNGV. J was trimmed by 10 bases and V by 7 bases; bases with no gene match: 10. The CDR3 is 12 residues long. This chain's CDR3 is CASTSGGVVQYF. CDR3 coding DNA: TGTGCCAGCACCTCGGGGGGAGTCGTTCAGTACTTC.

Worth noting for this clone: Germline is not matched at one junction end, which may reflect a read error. CDR3 region: CASSTGMSGGYAF. CDR3 DNA: TGTGCCAGTAGTACAGGGATGTCGGGCGGCTACGCCTTC. The chain is built from TRBV19 and TRBJ1-2; D is perhaps TRBD1 (5 bases). Germline-derived CDR1 and CDR2 are LNHDA and SQIVND (reference sequence). The CDR3 has 13 amino acids.

The chain links TRBV7-9 to TRBJ2-2; D possibly corresponds to TRBD2 (6 bases). Trimming removed 1 base at V and 5 bases at J, with 14 bases between. Germline CDR1 reads SEHNR; CDR2 reads FQNEAQ (reference sequence). The CDR3 contains 16 residues. CDR3 in DNA: TGTGCCAGCAGCTTAGAGTACGGGGGTTTGACCGGGGAGCTGTTTTTT. It encodes CASSLEYGGLTGELFF.

On this clone itself: The junction and the germline gene differ at one end; a read error may be behind it. The chain joins TRBV7-9 to TRBJ1-2; D gene ambiguous. Germline V gives CDR1 SEHNR, CDR2 FQNEAQ (reference sequence). The CDR3 spans 14 residues. The CDR3, as DNA: TGTTCCAGCTCAGATGGTCCTTCTAACTATGGCTACACCTTC. It translates to CSSSDGPSNYGYTF.

The V call is TRBV9, the J call TRBJ2-1, with 13 bases matching TRBD2. The CDR3 length is 16 residues. Germline values: CDR1 SGDLS, CDR2 YYNGEE. The J segment lost 9 bases and the V segment lost 4 bases, leaving 10 bases of the junction unmatched. CDR3 region: CASSPRTSGRRGEQFF. CDR3 DNA sequence: TGTGCCAGCAGCCCTCGGACTAGCGGGAGACGGGGTGAGCAGTTCTTC.

V usage is TRBV7-8 and J usage is TRBJ2-5; 8 bases align to TRBD2. The length of the CDR3 is 16 residues. The V and J ends lost 2 bases and 4 bases, in that order; junction bases with no gene match: 9. Germline V gene lookup returns CDR1 SGHVS and CDR2 FQNEAQ. CDR3 in DNA: TGTGCCAGCAGCTTAAGCGGGAGTAGAATCAGAGAGACCCAGTACTTC. As protein: CASSLSGSRIRETQYF.

The chain carries TRBV18 and TRBJ2-3; TRBD1 might be the D (6 bases). Looked up from germline, CDR1 is KGHSH and CDR2 is LQKENI. CDR3 length equals 14 residues. V was cut by 6 bases and J by 4 bases, with 14 bases left in between. The CDR3 spells CASSTAGAPDTQYF. The CDR3 DNA reads as TGTGCCAGCTCCACAGCAGGGGCCCCAGATACGCAGTATTTT.

The chain employs TRBV11-3 and TRBJ2-1, with 9 bases fitting TRBD2. The junction had 8 bases not matched to a gene; V was cut back by 3 bases and J by 5 bases. The CDR3 is 16 residues long. The germline V gene encodes CDR1 SGHNT and CDR2 YENEEA. The CDR3 nucleotides are TGTGCCAGCAGCTTTGATTTAGCGGGAGCACACAATGAGCAGTTCTTC. Its protein product is CASSFDLAGAHNEQFF.